Below, 4 T cell receptor beta chains from the same sample are listed, as sequenced in a study of blood T cell repertoires in COVID-19. Method: immunoSEQ multiplex PCR; TCRdb's copy keeps in-frame clones and lacks some. The sample has fewer than 450,000 clones, 88% seen once. The material sequenced was peripheral blood. The origin of the receptors is a woman in her seventies with COVID-19, enrolled during active disease.

The rearrangement joins TRBV11-2 to TRBJ2-5, with 10 bases identical to TRBD2. The V segment lost 4 bases and the J segment 4 bases; nucleotides outside the gene matches: 3. Germline CDR1 reads SGHAT; CDR2 reads FQNNGV. The CDR3 runs 14 residues. CDR3 bases: TGTGCCAGCAGCTCGCTAGCGGGGGTAGAGACCCAGTACTTC. This encodes CASSSLAGVETQYF.

The genes are TRBV15 and TRBJ2-7, with 11 bases fitting TRBD1. The CDR3 extends over 16 amino acids. CDR1 and CDR2 from the germline V gene are LNHNV and YYDKDF (reference sequence). J was trimmed by 3 bases and V by 5 bases; bases with no gene match: 9. The CDR3 spells CATSLGTGTGGYEQYF. The CDR3 DNA sequence: TGTGCCACCAGCTTAGGCACCGGGACAGGGGGCTACGAGCAGTACTTC.

The CDR3 bases are TGTGCCCCCGTCGCCAGGAGGCTGGAGACCCAGTACTTC. This encodes CAPVARRLETQYF. The genes are TRBV28 and TRBJ2-5, with a possible D match to TRBD2 (5 bases). Germline lookup yields CDR1 MDHEN and CDR2 SYDVKM. V was cut by 11 bases and J by 5 bases, with 18 bases left in between. CDR3 length: 13 residues. The full variable domain, rest sourced from reference TRBV28 and TRBJ2-5, is DVKVTQSSRYLVKRTGEKVFLECVQDMDHENMFWYRQDPGLGLRLIYFSYDVKMKEKGDIPEGYSVSREKKERFSLILESASTNQTSMYLCAPVARRLETQYFGPGTRLLVL.

J is TRBJ2-7 and V is TRBV10-3; 7 bases align to TRBD2. Germline V lookup: CDR1 ENHRY, CDR2 SYGVKD. This CDR3 spans 14 amino acids. Trimming took 3 bases from V and 2 from J; bases not matched to a gene: 4. The CDR3 sequence is CAISDGGNAYEQYF. In DNA form, the CDR3 reads TGTGCCATCAGTGACGGGGGGAACGCCTACGAGCAGTACTTC.